A single sample gave rise to the 8 T cell receptor beta chains below, sequenced in a study of cytomegalovirus exposure and HLA in healthy donors. Primers included in the PCR were 60 Vbeta and 13 Jbeta primers. TCRdb keeps only in-frame clones here, not all; method: immunoSEQ multiplex PCR. The table lists approximately 160,000 clones, about 70% of them singletons. Material: PBMCs. These receptors were obtained from a woman aged 35 to 49 in good health and CMV-seropositive.

This clone was seen a few times. This rearrangement joins TRBV27 to TRBJ2-7; D possibly corresponds to TRBD1 (5 bases). The CDR3 runs 12 residues. Germline CDR1 and CDR2: MNHEY and SMNVEV (reference sequence). V was cut by 5 bases and J by 2 bases, with 7 bases left in between. CDR3 protein: CASSTDTYEQYF. The CDR3 nucleotides are TGTGCCAGCAGTACGGACACCTACGAGCAGTACTTC.

This clone has only a few counts. V gene TRBV9 combines with J gene TRBJ2-7, with a possible D match to TRBD2 (6 bases). The ends were cut back, 0 bases at V and 2 bases at J, with 12 bases in the middle. CDR1 is SGDLS and CDR2 is YYNGEE in the germline V gene. CDR3 length: 15 amino acids. The CDR3 spells CASSVDPGGTYEQYF. In nucleotides, the CDR3 is TGTGCCAGCAGCGTAGACCCCGGGGGAACCTACGAGCAGTACTTC. Full variable domain (rest looked up from reference TRBV9 and TRBJ2-7): DSGVTQTPKHLITATGQRVTLRCSPRSGDLSVYWYQQSLDQGLQFLIQYYNGEERAKGNILERFSAQQFPDLHSELNLSSLELGDSALYFCASSVDPGGTYEQYFGPGTRLTVT.

The chain has TRBV29-1 and TRBJ1-6, with 7 nucleotides matching TRBD1. CDR1 and CDR2 (germline): SQVTM, ANQGSEA. The CDR3 is 15 amino acids. Unmatched junction bases numbered 10, after V lost 4 bases and J lost 7 bases. The CDR3 DNA reads TGCAGCGTTGGTGATCCAACAGGGGCGAATTCACCCCTCCACTTT. It is translated as CSVGDPTGANSPLHF.

This clone was picked up a small number of times. This rearrangement joins TRBV7-2 to TRBJ2-3; 10 nucleotides line up with TRBD2. The CDR3 is made up of 17 amino acids. V lost 2 bases to trimming and J lost 4 bases; unmatched junction nucleotides: 9. Germline assignment: CDR1 SGHTA and CDR2 FQGNSA. The CDR3 nucleotides read TGTGCCAGCAGCTTATTCGGACGAGGACTAGCGGCAGATACGCAGTATTTT. Protein: CASSLFGRGLAADTQYF. The variable domain in full, with the rest retrieved from reference TRBV7-2 and TRBJ2-3, is GAGVSQSPSNKVTEKGKDVELRCDPISGHTALYWYRQSLGQGLEFLIYFQGNSAPDKSGLPSDRFSAERTGGSVSTLTIQRTQQEDSAVYLCASSLFGRGLAADTQYFGPGTRLTVL.

The chain has TRBV7-6 and TRBJ2-5; a possible D gene is TRBD1 (6 bases). The CDR3 has 16 residues. The V end was cut by 5 bases, the J end by 2 bases, with 18 bases between. Germline V gives CDR1 SGHVS, CDR2 FNYEAQ. CDR3 amino acids: CASSKTRTAIQETQYF. The CDR3 region has the DNA TGTGCCAGCAGCAAAACGCGGACAGCTATTCAAGAGACCCAGTACTTC.

This clone has just a few counts. The CDR3 region is CASSLAGDRARYEQYF. CDR3 sequence (DNA): TGTGCCAGCAGCTTGGCCGGAGACAGGGCTCGGTACGAGCAGTACTTC. The chain carries TRBV5-6 and TRBJ2-7; 7 bases are a match to TRBD1. Germline CDR1 is SGHDT and CDR2 is YYEEEE. CDR3 size: 16 residues. Trimming removed 0 bases from V and 4 bases from J; junction bases left unmatched: 10.

This chain joins TRBV6-5 and TRBJ2-3, with 8 bases fitting TRBD2. The V segment lost 2 bases and the J segment 6 bases; nucleotides outside the gene matches: 10. Germline lookup yields CDR1 MNHEY and CDR2 SVGAGI. CDR3 length equals 16 residues. The CDR3 spells CASSYVQRGPRDTQYF. CDR3 DNA: TGTGCCAGCAGTTACGTTCAGCGGGGGCCGAGGGATACGCAGTATTTT.

The V call is TRBV2, the J call TRBJ2-7, with D maybe TRBD1 (6 bases). Germline V CDR1 and CDR2: SNHLY, FYNNEI. The CDR3 is 13 residues long. Trimming pared 3 bases from V and 5 bases from J, leaving 11 bases between. In DNA, the CDR3 is TGTGCCAGCAGTGACAGGGGAATCAACGAGCAGTACTTC. Translated, it gives CASSDRGINEQYF.